In its sample, the clone carrying this T cell receptor beta chain was seen once. The record originates from a study of shared clonotypes between healthy human individuals. The CDR3 has 14 amino acids. Per germline, CDR1 ENHRY and CDR2 SYGVKD. Trimming left V 4 bases short and J 1 base short, with 8 bases between. Data came from immunoSEQ multiplex PCR; TCRdb stores just in-frame clones and leaves some out. The sample shows 2 million to 2.5 million clones, under 95% of them seen only once. Sequences were obtained from naive CD4+ T cells from PBMCs. Indicated subset: CD45RA+ positively selected. The clonotype originates from a man in his late teens or twenties in good health. Some clones in this sample may be carry-over from other donors' samples. The chain couples TRBV10-3 to TRBJ1-3; no firm D call. This chain's CDR3 is CAISVGKSGNTIYF. The CDR3 DNA reads TGTGCCATCAGTGTGGGGAAATCTGGAAACACCATATATTTT.